This T cell receptor beta chain was retrieved from a study of PD-1 blockade in classical Hodgkin lymphoma. Germline V gene lookup returns CDR1 SGDLS and CDR2 YYNGEE. V was shortened by 3 bases and J by 1 base, with 10 bases between the two germline ends. This CDR3 contains 14 residues. Libraries were prepared by immunoSEQ multiplex PCR; TCRdb keeps only in-frame clonotypes and omits some of them. The table shows about 25,000 clones, with approximately 70% occurring only once. The time point was: cycle 4 day 1 (C4D1), after 5 to 7 weeks of nivolumab. All trial patients relapsed after autologous stem cell transplantation.

Sequencing was performed on peripheral blood mononuclear cells (PBMCs), taken before the fourth cycle of nivolumab. This clonotype was obtained from a human donor with classical Hodgkin lymphoma. This chain joins TRBV9 and TRBJ1-1, with D possibly TRBD1 on 5 matching bases. The CDR3 spells CASSATGQNTEAFF. Written as DNA, the CDR3 is TGTGCCAGCAGCGCGACCGGACAGAACACTGAAGCTTTCTTT.